This TCR beta chain was recovered during a study of Graves' ophthalmopathy and Graves' hyperthyroidism. RNA transcripts provided the template for amplifying TCR beta CDR3 regions. HTBI primers served in a first-round RT-PCR, which a second-round multiplex PCR followed. MiXCR was run by TCRdb on the multiplex PCR reads, yielding one entry per CDR3 protein. In the table there are 150,000 or so distinct CDR3 sequences, 39% of which are singletons. This CDR3 contains 13 residues. V was cut by 2 bases and J by 3 bases, with 8 bases left in between. Germline V gene sequence: CDR1 SGHTA, CDR2 FQGNSA. This clonotype was detected only a few times.

Sequencing used peripheral blood. The source is a man in his thirties or forties with Graves' ophthalmopathy. The V and J genes are TRBV7-2 and TRBJ2-7; D gene uncertain. In nucleotides, the CDR3 is TGTGCCAGCAGCTTAATAGCACGCTACGAGCAGTACTTC. This sequence encodes CASSLIARYEQYF.